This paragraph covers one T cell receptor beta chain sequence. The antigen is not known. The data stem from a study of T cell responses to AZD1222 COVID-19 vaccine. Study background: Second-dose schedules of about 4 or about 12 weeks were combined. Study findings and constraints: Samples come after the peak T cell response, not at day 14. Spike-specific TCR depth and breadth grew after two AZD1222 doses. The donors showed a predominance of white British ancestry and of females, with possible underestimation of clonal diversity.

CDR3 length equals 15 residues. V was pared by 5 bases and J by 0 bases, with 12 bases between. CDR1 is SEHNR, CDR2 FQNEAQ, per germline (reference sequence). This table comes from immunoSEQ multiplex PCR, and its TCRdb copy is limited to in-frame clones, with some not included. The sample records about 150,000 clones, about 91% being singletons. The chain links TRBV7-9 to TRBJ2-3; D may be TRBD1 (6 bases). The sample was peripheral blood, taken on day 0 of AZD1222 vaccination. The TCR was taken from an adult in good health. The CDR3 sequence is CASSPRGGSTDTQYF. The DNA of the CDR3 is TGTGCCAGCAGCCCCAGGGGTGGCAGCACAGATACGCAGTATTTT.